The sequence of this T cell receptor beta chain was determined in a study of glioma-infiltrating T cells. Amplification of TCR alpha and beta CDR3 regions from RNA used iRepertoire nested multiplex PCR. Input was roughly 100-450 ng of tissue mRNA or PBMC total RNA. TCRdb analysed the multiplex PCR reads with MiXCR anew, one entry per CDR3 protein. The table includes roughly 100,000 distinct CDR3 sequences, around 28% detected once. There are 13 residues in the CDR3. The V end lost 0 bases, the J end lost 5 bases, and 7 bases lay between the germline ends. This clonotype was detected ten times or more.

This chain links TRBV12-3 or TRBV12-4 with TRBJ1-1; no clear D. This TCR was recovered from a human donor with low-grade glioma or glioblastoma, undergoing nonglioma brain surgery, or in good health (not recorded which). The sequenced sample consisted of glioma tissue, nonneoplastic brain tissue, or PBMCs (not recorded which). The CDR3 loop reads CASSLASGTEAFF. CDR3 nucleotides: TGTGCCAGCAGTTTAGCGAGTGGGACTGAAGCTTTCTTT.